The present T cell receptor beta chain was sequenced within a study of tumor-infiltrating lymphocytes in oesophageal squamous cell carcinoma. TCRdb re-derived calls from the PCR reads in MiXCR, one entry per CDR3 protein. The data show about 12,000 distinct CDR3 sequences, around half seen once. Germline CDR1 is MDHEN and CDR2 is SYDVKM. The CDR3 covers 15 residues. The chain carries TRBV28 and TRBJ2-7, with D perhaps matching TRBD1 (6 bases). The J call is doubtful: the DNA matches TRBJ1-2 better. This receptor was obtained from a female donor with esophageal squamous cell carcinoma. Sequencing was carried out using esophageal tumor tissue. For the CDR3, the DNA is TGTGCCAGCAGAACACTGGTGGTGGGGGCGCAGGGCTACACCTTC. It yields the protein CASRTLVVGAQGYTF.